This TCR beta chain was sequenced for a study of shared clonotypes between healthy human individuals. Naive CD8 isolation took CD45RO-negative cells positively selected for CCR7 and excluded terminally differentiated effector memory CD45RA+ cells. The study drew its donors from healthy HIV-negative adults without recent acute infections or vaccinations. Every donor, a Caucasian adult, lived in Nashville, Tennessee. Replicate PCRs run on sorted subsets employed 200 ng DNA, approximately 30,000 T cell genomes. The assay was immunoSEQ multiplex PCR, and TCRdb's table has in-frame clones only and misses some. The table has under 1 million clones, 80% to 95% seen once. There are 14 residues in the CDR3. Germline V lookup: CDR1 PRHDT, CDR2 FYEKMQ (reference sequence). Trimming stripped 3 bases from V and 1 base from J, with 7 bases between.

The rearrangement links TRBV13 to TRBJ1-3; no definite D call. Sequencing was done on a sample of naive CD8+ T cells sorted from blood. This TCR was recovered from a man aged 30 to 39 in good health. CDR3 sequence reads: CASSFAESGNTIYF. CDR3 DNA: TGTGCCAGCAGCTTCGCAGAATCTGGAAACACCATATATTTT.